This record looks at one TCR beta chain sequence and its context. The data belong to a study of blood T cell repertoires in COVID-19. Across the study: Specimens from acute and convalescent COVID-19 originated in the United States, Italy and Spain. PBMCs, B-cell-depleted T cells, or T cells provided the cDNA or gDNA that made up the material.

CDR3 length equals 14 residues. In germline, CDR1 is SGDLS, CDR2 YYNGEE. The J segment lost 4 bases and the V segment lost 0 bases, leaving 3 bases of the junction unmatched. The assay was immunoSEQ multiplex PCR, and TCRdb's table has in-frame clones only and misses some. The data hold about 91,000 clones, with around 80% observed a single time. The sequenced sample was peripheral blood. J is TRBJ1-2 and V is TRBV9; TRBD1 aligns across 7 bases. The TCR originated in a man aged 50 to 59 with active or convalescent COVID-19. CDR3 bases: TGTGCCAGCAGCGTAGAGACAGGGAGCTATGGCTACACCTTC. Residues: CASSVETGSYGYTF.